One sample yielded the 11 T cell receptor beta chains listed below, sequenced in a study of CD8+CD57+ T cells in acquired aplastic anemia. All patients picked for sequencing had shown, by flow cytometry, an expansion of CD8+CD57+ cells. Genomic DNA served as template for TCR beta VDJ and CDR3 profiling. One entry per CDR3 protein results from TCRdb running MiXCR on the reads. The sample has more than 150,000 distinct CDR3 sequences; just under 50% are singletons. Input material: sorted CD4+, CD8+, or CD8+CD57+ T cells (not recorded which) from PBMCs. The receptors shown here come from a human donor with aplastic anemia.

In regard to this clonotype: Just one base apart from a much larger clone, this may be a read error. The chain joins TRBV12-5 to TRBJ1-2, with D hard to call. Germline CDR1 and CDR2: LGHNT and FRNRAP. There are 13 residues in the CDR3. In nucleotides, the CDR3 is TGTGCTAGTGGCCCCCGCACTAACTATGGCAACACCTTC. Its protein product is CASGPRTNYGNTF.

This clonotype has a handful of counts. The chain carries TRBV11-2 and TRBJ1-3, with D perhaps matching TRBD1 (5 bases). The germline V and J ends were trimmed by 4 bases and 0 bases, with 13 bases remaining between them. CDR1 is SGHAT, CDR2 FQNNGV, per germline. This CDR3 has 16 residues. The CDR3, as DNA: TGTGCCAGCAGCTCACTTACAGGTGGCTCTGGAAACACCATATATTTT. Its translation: CASSSLTGGSGNTIYF.

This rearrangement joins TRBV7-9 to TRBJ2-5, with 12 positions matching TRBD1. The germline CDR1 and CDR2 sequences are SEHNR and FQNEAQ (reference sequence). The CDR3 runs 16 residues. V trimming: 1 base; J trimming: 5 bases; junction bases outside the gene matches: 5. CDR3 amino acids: CASSLEGTGGTETQYF. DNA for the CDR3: TGTGCCAGCAGCTTAGAGGGGACAGGGGGCACTGAGACCCAGTACTTC.

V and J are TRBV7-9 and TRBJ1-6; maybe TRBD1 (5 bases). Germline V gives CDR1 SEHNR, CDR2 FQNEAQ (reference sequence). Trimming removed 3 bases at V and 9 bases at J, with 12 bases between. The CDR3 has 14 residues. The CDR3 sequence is CASSFAGRASPLHF. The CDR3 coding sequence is TGTGCCAGCAGCTTCGCAGGGCGAGCTTCACCCCTCCACTTT.

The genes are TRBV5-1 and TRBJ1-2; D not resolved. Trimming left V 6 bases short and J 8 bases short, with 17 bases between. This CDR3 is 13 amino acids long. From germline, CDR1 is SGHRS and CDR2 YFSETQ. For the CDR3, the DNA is TGCGCCAGCACAGAGCAGGATTCAAGAGGCTACACCTTC. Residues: CASTEQDSRGYTF.

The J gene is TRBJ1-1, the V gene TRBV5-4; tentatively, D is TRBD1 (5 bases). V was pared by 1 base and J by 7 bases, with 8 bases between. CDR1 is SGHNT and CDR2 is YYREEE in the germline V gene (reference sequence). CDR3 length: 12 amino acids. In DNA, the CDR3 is TGTGCCAGCAGCTTGTGGGACGTTGAAGCTTTCTTT. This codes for CASSLWDVEAFF.

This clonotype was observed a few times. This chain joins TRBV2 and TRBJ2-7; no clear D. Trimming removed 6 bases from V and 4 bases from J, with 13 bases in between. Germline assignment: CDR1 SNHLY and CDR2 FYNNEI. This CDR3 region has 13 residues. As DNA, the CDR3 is TGTGCCAGCAGCGTAGTCAGCAGTTACGAGCAGTACTTC. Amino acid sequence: CASSVVSSYEQYF.

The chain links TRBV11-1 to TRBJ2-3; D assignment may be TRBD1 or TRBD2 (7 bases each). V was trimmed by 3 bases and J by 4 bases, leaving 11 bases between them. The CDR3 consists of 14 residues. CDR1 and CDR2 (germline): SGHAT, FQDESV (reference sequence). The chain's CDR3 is CASSLGGGSDTQYF. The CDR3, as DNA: TGTGCCAGCAGCTTGGGAGGGGGCTCAGATACGCAGTATTTT.

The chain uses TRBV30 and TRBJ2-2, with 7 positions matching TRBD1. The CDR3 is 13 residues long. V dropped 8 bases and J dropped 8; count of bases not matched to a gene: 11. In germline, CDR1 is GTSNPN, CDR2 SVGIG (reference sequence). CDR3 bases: TGTGCCCAAAGATGGGACAGATCAGGGGAGCTGTTTTTT. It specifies CAQRWDRSGELFF.

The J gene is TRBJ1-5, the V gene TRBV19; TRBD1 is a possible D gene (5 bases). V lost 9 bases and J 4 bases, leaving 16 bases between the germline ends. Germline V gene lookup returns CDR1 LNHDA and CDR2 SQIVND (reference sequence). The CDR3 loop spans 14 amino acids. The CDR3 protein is CASSFRGGNQPQHF. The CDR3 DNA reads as TGTGCCAGCAGTTTTCGGGGGGGAAATCAGCCCCAGCATTTT.

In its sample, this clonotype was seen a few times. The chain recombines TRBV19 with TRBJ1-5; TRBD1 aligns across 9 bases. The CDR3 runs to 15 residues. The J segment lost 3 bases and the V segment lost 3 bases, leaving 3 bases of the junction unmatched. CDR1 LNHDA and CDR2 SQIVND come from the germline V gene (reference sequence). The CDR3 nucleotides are TGTGCCAGTAGTATCACAGGGGGCGTCAATCAGCCCCAGCATTTT. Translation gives CASSITGGVNQPQHF. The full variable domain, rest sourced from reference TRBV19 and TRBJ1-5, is DGGITQSPKYLFRKEGQNVTLSCEQNLNHDAMYWYRQDPGQGLRLIYYSQIVNDFQKGDIAEGYSVSREKKESFPLTVTSAQKNPTAFYLCASSITGGVNQPQHFGDGTRLSIL.